The TCR beta chain under discussion was sequenced for a study of T cells in Graves' hyperthyroidism and ophthalmopathy. It was RNA transcripts that yielded the amplified TCR beta CDR3 regions. Researchers ran a first-round RT-PCR on the TCR CDR3 using the HTBI primer set. Via MiXCR, TCRdb re-called the multiplex PCR reads, giving one row per CDR3 protein. The sample comprises 450,000 to 700,000 distinct CDR3 sequences, about 45% of which are singletons, and around 20% rests with the top ten. Study-level points and caveats: A median around 6.4 months before onset, the model predicted ophthalmopathy.

This clonotype appeared many times. Antigen: not known. J was trimmed by 4 bases and V by 3 bases; bases with no gene match: 7. This CDR3 has 14 amino acids. Germline CDR1 is DFQATT and CDR2 is SNEGSKA (reference sequence). V is TRBV20-1 and J is TRBJ1-1, with 8 bases matching TRBD1. The sequenced sample consisted of peripheral blood or thyroid tissue (not recorded which). The source is an adult woman with Graves' disease, either hyperthyroidism or ophthalmopathy (not recorded which). The CDR3 spells CSASDRGSGTEAFF. The CDR3 DNA follows: TGCAGTGCTAGTGACAGGGGTAGTGGCACTGAAGCTTTCTTT.